This entry lists 30 T cell receptor beta chains sequenced from one sample in a study of shared clonotypes between healthy human individuals. TCRdb's table, derived via immunoSEQ multiplex PCR, lists solely in-frame clones and lacks some. Among 850,000 to 1,200,000 clones listed, under 80% were seen once. The specimen sequenced was memory CD4+ T cells sorted from blood. Regarding subset: CD45RA-negative fraction. Receptors originate from a man younger than 35 in good health.

The rearrangement uses TRBV5-1 and TRBJ2-7; 8 positions match TRBD1. Germline V gene sequence: CDR1 SGHRS, CDR2 YFSETQ. The CDR3 length is 15 residues. Trimming took 3 bases from V and 2 from J; bases not matched to a gene: 7. CDR3 amino acids: CASSSWTGPTYEQYF. Here the CDR3 DNA reads TGCGCCAGCAGCTCCTGGACAGGGCCGACCTACGAGCAGTACTTC.

The chain combines TRBV28 with TRBJ1-1; D is uncertain. The CDR3 runs 15 residues. Per germline, CDR1 MDHEN and CDR2 SYDVKM. Trimming left V 6 bases short and J 3 bases short, with 17 bases between. The CDR3 here is CASRLGPGGYTEAFF. CDR3 sequence (DNA): TGTGCCAGCAGGCTCGGACCCGGAGGGTACACTGAAGCTTTCTTT.

The V and J genes are TRBV7-9 and TRBJ1-3; maybe TRBD1 (6 bases). The V gene's germline CDR1 is SEHNR and CDR2 FQNEAQ (reference sequence). V dropped 6 bases and J dropped 0 bases, with 12 bases sitting between them. This CDR3 is 15 amino acids long. CDR3 bases: TGTGCCAGCAGACCCACAGGGACCTCTGGAAACACCATATATTTT. It translates to CASRPTGTSGNTIYF. The full variable domain, its missing parts supplied by reference TRBV7-9 and TRBJ1-3, is DTGVSQNPRHKITKRGQNVTFRCDPISEHNRLYWYRQTLGQGPEFLTYFQNEAQLEKSRLLSDRFSAERPKGSFSTLEIQRTEQGDSAMYLCASRPTGTSGNTIYFGEGSWLTVV.

On this clone itself: Distinct nucleotide sequences in the sample also encode this CDR3. The chain carries TRBV5-1 and TRBJ2-1, with no clear D. Looked up from germline, CDR1 is SGHRS and CDR2 is YFSETQ. The CDR3 totals 13 residues. Trimming took off 0 bases at V and 5 bases at J, with 6 bases between the two ends. The CDR3 nucleotides are TGCGCCAGCAGCTTGGTGGGAAACAATGAGCAGTTCTTC. Its translation is CASSLVGNNEQFF.

Comments on this clone: The sample carries other DNA sequences with the same CDR3. The rearrangement links TRBV15 to TRBJ2-5; D not resolved. CDR3 size: 15 residues. In germline, CDR1 is LNHNV, CDR2 YYDKDF (reference sequence). The V gene lost 0 bases and the J gene lost 1 base, with 9 bases spanning the gap. CDR3: CATSRDPGPQETQYF. The CDR3 DNA reads as TGTGCCACCAGCAGAGATCCCGGACCCCAAGAGACCCAGTACTTC.

To note about this clone: This likely reflects a read error, since a far larger clone is one base away. The chain carries TRBV2 and TRBJ2-3; 7 nucleotides agree with TRBD1. There are 15 residues in the CDR3. The V and J ends lost 6 bases and 0 bases, in that order; junction bases with no gene match: 6. In germline, CDR1 is SNHLY, CDR2 FYNNEI. For the CDR3, the DNA is TGTGCCAGCAGCGGCGGACAGGAAAGCACAGATACGCAGTATTTT. Its translation: CASSGGQESTDTQYF.

This clone showed up just once. This chain connects TRBV6-5 to TRBJ2-7, with TRBD2 matching over 14 bases. The CDR3 is made up of 16 amino acids. J lost 3 bases, V lost 4 bases, and 5 bases had no gene match. Germline values: CDR1 MNHEY, CDR2 SVGAGI. Here the CDR3 DNA reads TGTGCCAGCAGTTCCTCGGGGACTAGCGGGAGCTACGAGCAGTACTTC. This translates into CASSSSGTSGSYEQYF.

The J gene is TRBJ2-5, the V gene TRBV7-2; the D gene could be TRBD1 or TRBD2 (5 bases each). Trimming removed 1 base from V and 4 bases from J, with 10 bases in between. Germline values: CDR1 SGHTA, CDR2 FQGNSA. This CDR3 comprises 14 residues. The CDR3 DNA sequence: TGTGCCAGCAGCTTAGGGGGGAGCGGAGAGACCCAGTACTTC. Translation gives CASSLGGSGETQYF.

This chain joins TRBV5-1 and TRBJ2-3; 9 bases fit TRBD1. J was trimmed by 4 bases and V by 8 bases; bases with no gene match: 5. CDR3 length equals 13 residues. CDR1 and CDR2 (germline): SGHRS, YFSETQ. The CDR3 loop reads CASTGGSADTQYF. The CDR3 nucleotides read TGCGCCAGTACAGGGGGCTCAGCAGATACGCAGTATTTT.

The chain links TRBV6-5 to TRBJ1-2; D is ambiguous. Germline V gives CDR1 MNHEY, CDR2 SVGAGI. V was shortened by 6 bases and J by 1 base, with 9 bases between the two germline ends. The CDR3 spans 13 residues. The CDR3, as DNA: TGTGCCAGCAGCCCGACATATAACTATGGCTACACCTTC. It is translated as CASSPTYNYGYTF.

This chain connects TRBV6-5 to TRBJ1-1; D is unresolved. The CDR3 consists of 14 residues. V shed 7 bases and J shed 6 bases, with 18 bases lying between them. In germline, CDR1 is MNHEY, CDR2 SVGAGI. CDR3 in DNA: TGTGCCAGCACCAATACACGGGGATGGGCTGAAGCTTTCTTT. It specifies CASTNTRGWAEAFF.

This rearrangement joins TRBV7-9 to TRBJ2-2; 8 bases match TRBD2. V was pared by 4 bases and J by 5 bases, with 12 bases of the junction left unmatched. This CDR3 has 17 residues. CDR1 and CDR2 (germline): SEHNR, FQNEAQ (reference sequence). The DNA for the CDR3 is TGTGCCAGCAGCTCTCCAGGCGGGGGGCATCGGACCGGGGAGCTGTTTTTT. It translates to CASSSPGGGHRTGELFF.

The chain carries TRBV19 and TRBJ2-2, with TRBD2 matching 12 bases. The CDR3 consists of 16 residues. V lost 5 bases and J lost 6; bases outside the gene matches: 7. CDR1 and CDR2 from the germline V gene are LNHDA and SQIVND (reference sequence). The CDR3 sequence is CASSSTSGSTPGELFF. CDR3 in DNA: TGTGCCAGTAGTTCGACTAGCGGGAGTACCCCCGGGGAGCTGTTTTTT.

There are a few counts of this clone. This chain connects TRBV29-1 to TRBJ1-1, with 9 bases fitting TRBD1. The germline V gene encodes CDR1 SQVTM and CDR2 ANQGSEA. The CDR3 extends over 15 amino acids. Trimming removed 0 bases from V and 1 base from J; junction bases left unmatched: 3. The CDR3 coding sequence is TGCAGCGTTGAAGAAGGGACAGGGCGGAACACTGAAGCTTTCTTT. Translating it yields CSVEEGTGRNTEAFF.

The chain combines TRBV11-1 with TRBJ1-6, with 9 bases identical to TRBD1. This CDR3 comprises 18 residues. Germline trimming cut 4 bases from V and 0 bases from J; bases unmatched to any gene: 7. Germline CDR1 reads SGHAT; CDR2 reads FQDESV (reference sequence). CDR3 region: CASSSDRGQSSYNSPLHF. Here the CDR3 DNA reads TGTGCCAGCAGCTCGGACAGGGGACAAAGCTCCTATAATTCACCCCTCCACTTT.

The rearrangement links TRBV5-5 to TRBJ2-7, with D perhaps TRBD2 (5 bases). The CDR3 runs to 14 residues. V was cut by 4 bases and J by 7 bases, with 18 bases left in between. Per the germline V gene, CDR1 is SGHKS and CDR2 is YYEKEE (reference sequence). The CDR3 DNA is TGTGCCAGCAGCCCCGGGTTAGGGTCGGGGGAGCAGTACTTC. This encodes CASSPGLGSGEQYF.

This chain uses TRBV6-5 with TRBJ2-1; no clear D. Germline V gives CDR1 MNHEY, CDR2 SVGAGI. Deletions cut 1 base from V and 0 bases from J, with 7 bases between. The CDR3 has 15 residues. For the CDR3, the DNA is TGTGCCAGCAGTTACTTTGGTAGCTCCTACAATGAGCAGTTCTTC. Translation gives CASSYFGSSYNEQFF.

The chain combines TRBV11-2 with TRBJ1-3, with a possible D match to TRBD1 (5 bases). CDR1 and CDR2 (germline): SGHAT, FQNNGV. The CDR3 is 15 amino acids. V shed 5 bases and J shed 4 bases, with 15 bases lying between them. DNA of the CDR3: TGTGCCAGCAGCCCTCGGGCCGGGGGGGGAAACACCATATATTTT. Amino acid sequence: CASSPRAGGGNTIYF.

CDR3 amino acids: CSAQGAKPGNTIYF. The CDR3 DNA sequence: TGCAGCGCCCAGGGGGCAAAACCTGGAAACACCATATATTTT. The chain uses TRBV29-1 and TRBJ1-3; 8 nucleotides agree with TRBD1. There are 14 residues in the CDR3. Germline loops: CDR1 SQVTM, CDR2 ANQGSEA. Losses at the gene ends were 7 bases for V and 2 bases for J; bases not matched to a gene: 7.

The genes are TRBV4-1 and TRBJ2-7; no firm D call. Trimming took off 2 bases at V and 3 bases at J, with 17 bases between the two ends. There are 16 residues in the CDR3. The germline gives CDR1 MGHRA, CDR2 YSYEKL. CDR3 nucleotide sequence: TGCGCCAGCAGCCAATTGGCAGGACCGACCTTCTACGAGCAGTACTTC. Translation gives CASSQLAGPTFYEQYF.

This clone has more than one count but fewer than ten. In nucleotides, the CDR3 is TGTGCCAGCAGTTTCGAGACAGCAACTAATGAAAAACTGTTTTTT. Protein: CASSFETATNEKLFF. The rearrangement uses TRBV6-6 and TRBJ1-4, with TRBD1 as a possible D gene (5 bases). V was pared by 4 bases and J by 0 bases, with 9 bases between. The V gene's germline CDR1 is MNHNY and CDR2 SVGAGI (reference sequence). This CDR3 spans 15 amino acids.

V gene TRBV28 combines with J gene TRBJ2-1; D perhaps matches TRBD1 (5 bases). This CDR3 is 15 amino acids long. The V end lost 1 base, the J end lost 2 bases, and 9 bases lay between the germline ends. Per germline, CDR1 MDHEN and CDR2 SYDVKM. In DNA, the CDR3 is TGTGCCAGCAGTTTATCAGGGTACGCCTACAATGAGCAGTTCTTC. Translated: CASSLSGYAYNEQFF. The full variable domain, in which reference TRBV28 and TRBJ2-1 provide the parts outside the CDR3, is DVKVTQSSRYLVKRTGEKVFLECVQDMDHENMFWYRQDPGLGLRLIYFSYDVKMKEKGDIPEGYSVSREKKERFSLILESASTNQTSMYLCASSLSGYAYNEQFFGPGTRLTVL.

CDR3 nucleotide sequence: TGTGCCTGGAGTGAGGGGTGGAATCAGCCCCAGCATTTT. Its translation: CAWSEGWNQPQHF. This chain joins TRBV30 and TRBJ1-5; a possible D gene is TRBD1 (5 bases). The CDR3 is 13 amino acids. The germline V gene encodes CDR1 GTSNPN and CDR2 SVGIG (reference sequence). V was shortened by 1 base and J by 4 bases, with 8 bases between the two germline ends.

This chain uses TRBV11-3 with TRBJ2-7; D may match TRBD1 or TRBD2 (7 bases each). V shed 5 bases and J shed 9 bases, with 14 bases lying between them. Germline V CDR1 and CDR2: SGHNT, YENEEA. The CDR3 consists of 12 residues. The chain's CDR3 is CASSTTGEGQYF. The CDR3 coding sequence is TGTGCCAGCAGCACCACAGGGGAGGGGCAGTACTTC.

With regard to this clone: The sample has other DNA sequences that encode this CDR3 too. The chain carries TRBV6-5 and TRBJ1-6, with D tentatively TRBD1 (5 bases). The CDR3 length is 13 residues. Trimming removed 5 bases from V and 7 bases from J, with 9 bases in between. Per germline, CDR1 MNHEY and CDR2 SVGAGI. DNA of the CDR3: TGTGCCAGCAGTGACAGAGGCAATTCACCCCTCCACTTT. Residues: CASSDRGNSPLHF.

J is TRBJ2-5 and V is TRBV7-9, with 9 nucleotides matching TRBD1. The CDR3 runs 17 residues. Germline CDR1 and CDR2: SEHNR and FQNEAQ (reference sequence). V lost 5 bases and J lost 2; bases outside the gene matches: 12. CDR3 protein: CASSTLDRGNWQETQYF. The CDR3 region has the DNA TGTGCCAGCAGCACCCTCGACAGGGGGAATTGGCAAGAGACCCAGTACTTC.

This clone was observed a single time. Other DNA sequences within the sample encode an identical CDR3. This sequence joins TRBV29-1 and TRBJ2-3, with D unresolved. CDR1 and CDR2 (germline): SQVTM, ANQGSEA. Trimming took off 5 bases at V and 3 bases at J, with 6 bases between the two ends. The CDR3 totals 11 residues. CDR3 nucleotide sequence: TGCAGCGTTTCAGTTACAGATACGCAGTATTTT. It yields the protein CSVSVTDTQYF.

This chain joins TRBV9 and TRBJ2-3, with D possibly TRBD2 on 5 matching bases. V was pared by 6 bases and J by 2 bases, with 13 bases between. The germline V gene encodes CDR1 SGDLS and CDR2 YYNGEE. The CDR3 extends over 14 amino acids. The CDR3 DNA follows: TGTGCCAGCACAAGAGGGCAGGACACAGATACGCAGTATTTT. Translating it yields CASTRGQDTDTQYF.

V gene TRBV6-1 combines with J gene TRBJ2-7; a possible D gene is TRBD1 (6 bases). Germline V CDR1 and CDR2: MNHNS, SASEGT. The CDR3 length is 13 residues. V was clipped by 6 bases and J by 4 bases, with 13 bases between them. CDR3 in amino acids: CASRNRVAYEQYF. In DNA, the CDR3 is TGTGCCAGCAGGAACAGGGTGGCGTACGAGCAGTACTTC.

The V gene is TRBV7-9, the J gene TRBJ2-5, with D hard to call. The germline V gene has CDR1 SEHNR and CDR2 FQNEAQ (reference sequence). Trimming took off 5 bases at V and 1 base at J, with 11 bases between the two ends. The CDR3 has 14 residues. The CDR3, as DNA: TGTGCCAGCAGCCCGCCGGCCGGCCAAGAGACCCAGTACTTC. It yields the protein CASSPPAGQETQYF.